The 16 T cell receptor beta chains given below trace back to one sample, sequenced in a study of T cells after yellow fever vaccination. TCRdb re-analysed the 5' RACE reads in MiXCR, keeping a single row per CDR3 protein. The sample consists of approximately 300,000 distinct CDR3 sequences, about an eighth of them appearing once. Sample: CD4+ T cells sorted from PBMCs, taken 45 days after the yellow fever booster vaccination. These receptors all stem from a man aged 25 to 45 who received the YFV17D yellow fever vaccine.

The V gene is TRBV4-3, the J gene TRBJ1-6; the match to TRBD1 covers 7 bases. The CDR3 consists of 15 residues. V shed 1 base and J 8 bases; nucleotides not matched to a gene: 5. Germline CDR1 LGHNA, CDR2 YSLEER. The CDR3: CASSQGRQGHSPLHF. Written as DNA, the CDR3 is TGCGCCAGCAGCCAAGGAAGACAGGGACATTCACCCCTCCACTTT.

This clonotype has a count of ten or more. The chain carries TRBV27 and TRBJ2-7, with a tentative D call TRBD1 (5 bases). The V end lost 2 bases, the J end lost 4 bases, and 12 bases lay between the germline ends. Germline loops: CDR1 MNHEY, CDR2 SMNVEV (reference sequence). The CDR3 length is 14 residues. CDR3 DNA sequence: TGTGCCAGCAGTTTAAGGATAAGGGGTTACGAGCAGTACTTC. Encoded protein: CASSLRIRGYEQYF.

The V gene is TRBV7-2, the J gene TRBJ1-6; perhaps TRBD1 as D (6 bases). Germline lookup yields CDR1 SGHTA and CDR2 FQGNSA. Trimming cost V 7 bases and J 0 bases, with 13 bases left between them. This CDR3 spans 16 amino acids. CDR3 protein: CASKRGQNSYNSPLHF. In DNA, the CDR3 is TGTGCCAGCAAAAGAGGACAGAACTCCTATAATTCACCCCTCCACTTT.

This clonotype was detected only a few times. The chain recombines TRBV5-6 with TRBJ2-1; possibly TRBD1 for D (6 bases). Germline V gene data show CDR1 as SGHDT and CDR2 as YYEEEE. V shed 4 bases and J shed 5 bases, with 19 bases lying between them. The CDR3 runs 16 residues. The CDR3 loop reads CASSGGPGQINNEQFF. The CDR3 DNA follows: TGTGCCAGCAGCGGGGGTCCTGGACAGATAAACAATGAGCAGTTCTTC.

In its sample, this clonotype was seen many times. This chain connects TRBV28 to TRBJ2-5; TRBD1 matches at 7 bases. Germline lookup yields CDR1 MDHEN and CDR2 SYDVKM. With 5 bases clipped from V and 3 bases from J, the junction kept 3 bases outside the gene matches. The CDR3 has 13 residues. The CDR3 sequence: CASSRGQEETQYF. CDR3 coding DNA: TGTGCCAGCAGTCGCGGACAGGAAGAGACCCAGTACTTC.

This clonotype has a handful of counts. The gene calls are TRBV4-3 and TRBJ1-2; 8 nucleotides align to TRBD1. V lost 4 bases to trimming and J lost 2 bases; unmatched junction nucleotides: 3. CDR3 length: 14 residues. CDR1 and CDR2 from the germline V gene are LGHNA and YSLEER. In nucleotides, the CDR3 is TGCGCCAGCAGCCCCGGGACAGGCAACTATGGCTACACCTTC. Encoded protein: CASSPGTGNYGYTF.

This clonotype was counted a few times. The CDR3 region has the DNA TGTGCCAGCAGCTTAGTATTCCCCGCGGAGCTGTTTTTT. Protein product: CASSLVFPAELFF. The J gene is TRBJ2-2, the V gene TRBV7-2; D not certain. The CDR3 spans 13 residues. CDR1 is SGHTA, CDR2 FQGNSA, per germline. Trimming left V 1 base short and J 10 bases short, with 10 bases between.

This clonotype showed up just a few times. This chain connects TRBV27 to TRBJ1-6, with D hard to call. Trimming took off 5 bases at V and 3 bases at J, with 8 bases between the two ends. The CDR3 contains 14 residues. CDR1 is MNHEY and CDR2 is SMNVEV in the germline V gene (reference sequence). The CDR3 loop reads CASSRDNYNSPLHF. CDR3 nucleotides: TGTGCCAGCAGTCGCGACAACTATAATTCACCCCTCCACTTT.

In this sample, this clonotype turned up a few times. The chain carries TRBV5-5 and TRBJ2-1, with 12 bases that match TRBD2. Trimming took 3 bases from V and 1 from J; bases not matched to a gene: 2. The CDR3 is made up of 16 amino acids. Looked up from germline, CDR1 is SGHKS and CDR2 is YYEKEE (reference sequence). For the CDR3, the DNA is TGTGCCAGCAGCTGGGGACTAGCGGGTTCCTACAATGAGCAGTTCTTC. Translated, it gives CASSWGLAGSYNEQFF.

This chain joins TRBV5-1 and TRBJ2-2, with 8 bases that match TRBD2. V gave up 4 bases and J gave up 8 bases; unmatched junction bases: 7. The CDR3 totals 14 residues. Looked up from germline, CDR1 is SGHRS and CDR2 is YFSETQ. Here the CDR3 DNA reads TGCGCCAGCAGCACCAGCGGGAGTTTTGGGGAGCTGTTTTTT. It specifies CASSTSGSFGELFF.

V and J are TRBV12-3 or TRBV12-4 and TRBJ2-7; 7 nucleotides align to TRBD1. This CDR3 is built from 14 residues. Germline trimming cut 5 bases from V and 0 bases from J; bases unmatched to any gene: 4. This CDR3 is CASSPTGTSYEQYF. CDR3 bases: TGTGCCAGCAGTCCGACAGGGACCTCCTACGAGCAGTACTTC.

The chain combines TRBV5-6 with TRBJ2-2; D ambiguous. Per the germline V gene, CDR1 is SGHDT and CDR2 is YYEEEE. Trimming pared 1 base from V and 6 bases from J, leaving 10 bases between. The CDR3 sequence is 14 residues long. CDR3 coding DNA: TGTGCCAGCAGCTTGATTGGGCAGGCCGGGGAGCTGTTTTTT. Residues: CASSLIGQAGELFF. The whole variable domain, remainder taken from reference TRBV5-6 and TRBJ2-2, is DAGVTQSPTHLIKTRGQQVTLRCSPKSGHDTVSWYQQALGQGPQFIFQYYEEEERQRGNFPDRFSGHQFPNYSSELNVNALLLGDSALYLCASSLIGQAGELFFGEGSRLTVL.

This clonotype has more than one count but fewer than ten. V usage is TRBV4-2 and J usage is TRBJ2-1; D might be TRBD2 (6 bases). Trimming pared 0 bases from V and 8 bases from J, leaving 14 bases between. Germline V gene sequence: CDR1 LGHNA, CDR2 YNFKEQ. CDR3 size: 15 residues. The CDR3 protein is CASSQDWRARDEQFF. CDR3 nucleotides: TGTGCCAGCAGCCAAGATTGGAGGGCGCGAGATGAGCAGTTCTTC.

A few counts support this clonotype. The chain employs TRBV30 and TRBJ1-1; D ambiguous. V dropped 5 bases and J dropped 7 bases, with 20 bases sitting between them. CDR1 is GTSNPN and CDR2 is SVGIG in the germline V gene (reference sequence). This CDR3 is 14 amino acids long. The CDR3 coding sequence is TGTGCCTGGGGAAGTACGAGAGCGAGAAATGAAGCTTTCTTT. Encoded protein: CAWGSTRARNEAFF. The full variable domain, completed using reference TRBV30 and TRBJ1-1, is SQTIHQWPATLVQPVGSPLSLECTVEGTSNPNLYWYRQAAGRGLQLLFYSVGIGQISSEVPQNLSASRPQDRQFILSSKKLLLSDSGFYLCAWGSTRARNEAFFGQGTRLTVV.

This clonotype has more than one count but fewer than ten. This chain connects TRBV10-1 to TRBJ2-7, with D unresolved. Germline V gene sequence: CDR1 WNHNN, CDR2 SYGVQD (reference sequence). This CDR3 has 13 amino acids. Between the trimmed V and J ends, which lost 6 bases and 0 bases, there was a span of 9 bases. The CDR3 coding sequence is TGCGCCAGCAGCTGGGCAGGCTCCTACGAGCAGTACTTC. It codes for CASSWAGSYEQYF.

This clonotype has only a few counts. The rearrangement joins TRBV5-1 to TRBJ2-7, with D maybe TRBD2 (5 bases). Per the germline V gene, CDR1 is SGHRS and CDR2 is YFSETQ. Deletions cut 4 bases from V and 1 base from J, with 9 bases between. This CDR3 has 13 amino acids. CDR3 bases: TGCGCCAGCAGCAGGAGCGGTTCCTACGAGCAGTACTTC. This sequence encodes CASSRSGSYEQYF.